The 21 T cell receptor beta chains reported below all come from one sample, sequenced in a study of blood T cell repertoires in COVID-19. Generated by immunoSEQ multiplex PCR, the TCRdb table keeps only in-frame clones and is missing some. The sample has 150,000 to 200,000 clones, approximately 86% seen once; the top ten hold 5.5% to 7%. The sample taken for sequencing was peripheral blood. The source is a man aged 45 to 65 with active or convalescent COVID-19.

V and J are TRBV6-5 and TRBJ1-2, with TRBD1 identical over 8 bases. The germline V gene has CDR1 MNHEY and CDR2 SVGAGI. CDR3 length: 15 amino acids. V gave up 6 bases and J gave up 1 base; unmatched junction bases: 7. CDR3 loop: CASSPYRGGNYGYTF. The CDR3, as DNA: TGTGCCAGCAGCCCGTACAGGGGGGGTAACTATGGCTACACCTTC.

This clone was counted once. This chain links TRBV19 with TRBJ2-1; D possibly corresponds to TRBD2 (7 bases). The ends were cut back, 6 bases at V and 6 bases at J, with 18 bases in the middle. Looked up from germline, CDR1 is LNHDA and CDR2 is SQIVND (reference sequence). CDR3 length equals 15 residues. The CDR3 DNA is TGTGCCAGTAGCCCGAGGGGGGGACGAGGCAATGAGCAGTTCTTC. This codes for CASSPRGGRGNEQFF.

This clone was seen a handful of times. V usage is TRBV18 and J usage is TRBJ1-2; D perhaps matches TRBD1 (6 bases). The V end was cut by 3 bases, the J end by 1 base, with 9 bases between. Per germline, CDR1 KGHSH and CDR2 LQKENI. CDR3 length: 14 residues. The CDR3 reads CASSPTGLNYGYTF. The DNA of the CDR3 is TGTGCCAGCTCACCGACAGGACTTAACTATGGCTACACCTTC.

The chain employs TRBV7-3 and TRBJ2-5; TRBD1 matches at 7 bases. With V trimmed by 5 bases and J by 2 bases, 8 bases remained unmatched. There are 15 residues in the CDR3. CDR1 is SGHTA and CDR2 is FQGTGA in the germline V gene. The CDR3 nucleotides are TGTGCCAGCAGCGTAGGGGGCGCCTTACAAGAGACCCAGTACTTC. It is translated as CASSVGGALQETQYF.

The genes are TRBV11-2 and TRBJ2-5; TRBD2 is a possible D gene (5 bases). The CDR3 runs 13 residues. Trimming stripped 5 bases from V and 4 bases from J, with 11 bases between. Per germline, CDR1 SGHAT and CDR2 FQNNGV. The DNA for the CDR3 is TGTGCCAGCAGCCTCCGGACTGGAGAGACCCAGTACTTC. Amino acids: CASSLRTGETQYF.

The J gene is TRBJ2-7, the V gene TRBV28; the match to TRBD1 covers 9 bases. The CDR3 sequence is 13 residues long. Germline values: CDR1 MDHEN, CDR2 SYDVKM. J was trimmed by 7 bases and V by 6 bases; bases with no gene match: 7. The CDR3 protein is CASRKQGAGEQYF. The CDR3 DNA reads as TGTGCCAGCAGGAAACAGGGGGCGGGGGAGCAGTACTTC. The entire variable domain, with the rest obtained from reference TRBV28 and TRBJ2-7, is as follows: DVKVTQSSRYLVKRTGEKVFLECVQDMDHENMFWYRQDPGLGLRLIYFSYDVKMKEKGDIPEGYSVSREKKERFSLILESASTNQTSMYLCASRKQGAGEQYFGPGTRLTVT.

The chain is built from TRBV4-2 and TRBJ2-1; 9 bases agree with TRBD2. The CDR3 consists of 13 residues. V lost 3 bases and J lost 10; bases outside the gene matches: 4. Germline CDR1 LGHNA, CDR2 YNFKEQ. CDR3 protein: CASSHRSGGEQFF. CDR3 DNA sequence: TGTGCCAGCAGCCATCGAAGCGGGGGGGAGCAGTTCTTC.

This clone was seen a few times. The V and J genes are TRBV2 and TRBJ1-6; possible D gene TRBD1, 5 bases. The CDR3 is 16 amino acids. V gave up 7 bases and J gave up 5 bases, with 18 bases separating them. CDR1 is SNHLY, CDR2 FYNNEI, per germline. The CDR3 nucleotides are TGTGCCAGCATGAGGTCAAGGGGCGTAAATAATTCACCCCTCCACTTT. This translates into CASMRSRGVNNSPLHF.

This clone was observed a handful of times. The V gene is TRBV11-3, the J gene TRBJ2-7, with a weak D call TRBD2 (6 bases). In germline, CDR1 is SGHNT, CDR2 YENEEA. The CDR3 totals 15 residues. V dropped 1 base and J dropped 1 base, with 11 bases sitting between them. The CDR3 DNA reads as TGTGCCAGCAGCTTAGTTCGGGAGATTTCCTACGAGCAGTACTTC. Residues: CASSLVREISYEQYF.

This clone showed up just a few times. V usage is TRBV2 and J usage is TRBJ1-1, with D maybe TRBD1 (5 bases). In germline, CDR1 is SNHLY, CDR2 FYNNEI. The CDR3 has 13 amino acids. Trimming left V 0 bases short and J 5 bases short, with 7 bases between. The CDR3 DNA reads as TGTGCCAGCAGTGAAGCGGGGGGGACTGAAGCTTTCTTT. It codes for CASSEAGGTEAFF.

V and J are TRBV30 and TRBJ1-3; TRBD1 agrees at 8 bases. V lost 0 bases and J lost 2; bases outside the gene matches: 3. This CDR3 comprises 15 residues. Germline CDR1 GTSNPN, CDR2 SVGIG (reference sequence). In DNA, the CDR3 is TGTGCCTGGAGTGTACAGGGGGGGCCTGGAAACACCATATATTTT. Its translation is CAWSVQGGPGNTIYF.

The genes are TRBV6-6 and TRBJ1-1; tentatively, D is TRBD1 (5 bases). The CDR3 runs 13 residues. Trimming took 6 bases from V and 4 from J, leaving 12 bases between them. Per germline, CDR1 MNHNY and CDR2 SVGAGI (reference sequence). CDR3: CASSPGQLTEAFF. CDR3 coding DNA: TGTGCCAGCAGCCCAGGACAACTCACTGAAGCTTTCTTT.

The chain links TRBV4-1 to TRBJ1-2, with D unclear. The CDR3 covers 14 residues. Germline V lookup: CDR1 MGHRA, CDR2 YSYEKL. V lost 0 bases and J 8 bases, leaving 13 bases between the germline ends. This chain's CDR3 is CASSQDPPTRGYTF. CDR3 sequence (DNA): TGCGCCAGCAGCCAAGATCCCCCCACGCGGGGCTACACCTTC.

This clone was counted a single time. This chain links TRBV5-4 with TRBJ1-2, with 9 bases aligning to TRBD1. Germline CDR1 and CDR2: SGHNT and YYREEE (reference sequence). The CDR3 has 15 residues. V gave up 4 bases and J gave up 5 bases; unmatched junction bases: 9. The CDR3 sequence: CASSPQTGGHYGYTF. In nucleotides, the CDR3 is TGTGCCAGCAGCCCTCAAACAGGGGGCCATTATGGCTACACCTTC.

The chain joins TRBV4-2 to TRBJ1-1; D might be TRBD1 (5 bases). V lost 5 bases, J lost 8 bases, and 24 bases lay in between. This CDR3 has 16 amino acids. Germline-derived CDR1 and CDR2 are LGHNA and YNFKEQ. The CDR3 loop reads CASSAVMAGRLEEAFF. In DNA form, the CDR3 reads TGTGCCAGCAGCGCGGTGATGGCGGGGCGCCTGGAGGAAGCTTTCTTT.

This chain connects TRBV5-4 to TRBJ2-2; 11 bases agree with TRBD1. J was trimmed by 6 bases and V by 4 bases; bases with no gene match: 2. Germline-derived CDR1 and CDR2 are SGHNT and YYREEE (reference sequence). The CDR3 is 14 residues long. The CDR3 loop is CASSPGQGAGELFF. CDR3 bases: TGTGCCAGCAGCCCGGGACAGGGGGCCGGGGAGCTGTTTTTT. The complete variable domain, with remaining parts taken from reference TRBV5-4 and TRBJ2-2, reads ETGVTQSPTHLIKTRGQQVTLRCSSQSGHNTVSWYQQALGQGPQFIFQYYREEENGRGNFPPRFSGLQFPNYSSELNVNALELDDSALYLCASSPGQGAGELFFGEGSRLTVL.

This rearrangement joins TRBV7-2 to TRBJ2-5; D ambiguous. The CDR3 length is 12 residues. Germline V CDR1 and CDR2: SGHTA, FQGNSA. Trimming pared 3 bases from V and 5 bases from J, leaving 7 bases between. CDR3 in amino acids: CASSFVSETQYF. As DNA, the CDR3 is TGTGCCAGCAGCTTCGTTAGCGAGACCCAGTACTTC.

V usage is TRBV7-6 and J usage is TRBJ1-2; D not certain. Trimming shortened V by 1 base and J by 8 bases, and 11 bases separated the two germline ends. This CDR3 is built from 13 residues. Germline V gene lookup returns CDR1 SGHVS and CDR2 FNYEAQ. CDR3 loop: CASSLGGVKGYTF. The CDR3 DNA reads TGTGCCAGCAGCTTAGGCGGGGTTAAAGGCTACACCTTC.

This clone was seen repeatedly, ten times or more. The chain carries TRBV6-2 or TRBV6-3 and TRBJ2-3; 9 nucleotides align to TRBD2. The V and J ends lost 2 bases and 4 bases, in that order; junction bases with no gene match: 4. This CDR3 region has 15 residues. Looked up from germline, CDR1 is MNHEY and CDR2 is SVGEGT. The CDR3 loop is CASSYGREGSDTQYF. The CDR3 DNA reads TGTGCCAGCAGTTACGGGCGGGAGGGGTCAGATACGCAGTATTTT.

The chain joins TRBV7-2 to TRBJ2-7; 10 nucleotides agree with TRBD1. After removal of 2 bases from V and 4 bases from J, the junction contained 5 bases not matched to a gene. Germline values: CDR1 SGHTA, CDR2 FQGNSA. This CDR3 has 15 residues. CDR3 coding DNA: TGTGCCAGCAGCTTACAGACAGGGGGCCCTTACGAGCAGTACTTC. Translating gives CASSLQTGGPYEQYF.

V gene TRBV19 combines with J gene TRBJ1-1; D possibly corresponds to TRBD1 (5 bases). The length of the CDR3 is 14 residues. Germline V gives CDR1 LNHDA, CDR2 SQIVND (reference sequence). The V and J ends lost 8 bases and 1 base respectively, with 14 bases between them. The CDR3 here is CASVRGGRNTEAFF. As DNA, the CDR3 is TGTGCCAGTGTCCGGGGGGGGAGGAACACTGAAGCTTTCTTT. The whole variable domain, remainder taken from reference TRBV19 and TRBJ1-1, is DGGITQSPKYLFRKEGQNVTLSCEQNLNHDAMYWYRQDPGQGLRLIYYSQIVNDFQKGDIAEGYSVSREKKESFPLTVTSAQKNPTAFYLCASVRGGRNTEAFFGQGTRLTVV.